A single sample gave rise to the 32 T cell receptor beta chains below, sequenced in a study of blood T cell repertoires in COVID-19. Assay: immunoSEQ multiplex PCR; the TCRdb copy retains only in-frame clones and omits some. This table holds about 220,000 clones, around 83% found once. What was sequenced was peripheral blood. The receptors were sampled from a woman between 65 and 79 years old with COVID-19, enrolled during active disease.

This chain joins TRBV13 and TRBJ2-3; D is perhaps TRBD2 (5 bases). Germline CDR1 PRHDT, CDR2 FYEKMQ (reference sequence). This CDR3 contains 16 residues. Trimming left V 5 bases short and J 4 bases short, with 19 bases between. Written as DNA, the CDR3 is TGTGCCAGCAGCCGGGGTCGGTTCGATGGGTCAGATACGCAGTATTTT. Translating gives CASSRGRFDGSDTQYF.

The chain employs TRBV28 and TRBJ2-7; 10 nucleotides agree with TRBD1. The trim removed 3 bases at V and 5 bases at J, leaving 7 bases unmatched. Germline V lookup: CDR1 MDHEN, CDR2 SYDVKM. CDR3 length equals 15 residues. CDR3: CASSLPGQGRDEQYF. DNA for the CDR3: TGTGCCAGCAGTTTGCCGGGACAGGGGAGGGACGAGCAGTACTTC.

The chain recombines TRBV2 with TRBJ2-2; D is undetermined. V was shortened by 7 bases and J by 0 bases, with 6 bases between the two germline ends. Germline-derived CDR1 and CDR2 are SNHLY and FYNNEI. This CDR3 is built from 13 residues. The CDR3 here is CASTVSNTGELFF. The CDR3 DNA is TGTGCCAGCACAGTATCGAACACCGGGGAGCTGTTTTTT.

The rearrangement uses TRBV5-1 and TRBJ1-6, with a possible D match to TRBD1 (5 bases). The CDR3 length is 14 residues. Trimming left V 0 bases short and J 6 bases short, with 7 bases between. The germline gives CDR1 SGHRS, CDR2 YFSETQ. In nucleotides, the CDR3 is TGCGCCAGCAGCTTGGCCCAGGGTAATTCACCCCTCCACTTT. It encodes CASSLAQGNSPLHF.

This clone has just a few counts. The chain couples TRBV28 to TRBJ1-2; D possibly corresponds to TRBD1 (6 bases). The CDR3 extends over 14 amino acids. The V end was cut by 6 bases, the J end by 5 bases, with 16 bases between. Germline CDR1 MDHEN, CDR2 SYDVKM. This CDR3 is CASRTEGGAYGYTF. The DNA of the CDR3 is TGTGCCAGCAGGACGGAAGGGGGGGCATATGGCTACACCTTC.

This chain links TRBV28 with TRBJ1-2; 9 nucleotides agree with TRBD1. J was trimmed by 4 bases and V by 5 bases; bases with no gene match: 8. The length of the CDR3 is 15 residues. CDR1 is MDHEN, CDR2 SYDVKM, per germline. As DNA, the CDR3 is TGTGCCAGCAGTGTCTCGGGACAGGGAACCTATGGCTACACCTTC. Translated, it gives CASSVSGQGTYGYTF.

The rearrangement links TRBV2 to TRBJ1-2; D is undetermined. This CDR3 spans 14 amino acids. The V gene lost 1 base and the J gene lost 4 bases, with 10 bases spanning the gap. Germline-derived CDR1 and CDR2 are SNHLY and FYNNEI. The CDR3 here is CASSEGGAGYGYTF. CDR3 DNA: TGTGCCAGCAGTGAAGGGGGAGCGGGCTATGGCTACACCTTC.

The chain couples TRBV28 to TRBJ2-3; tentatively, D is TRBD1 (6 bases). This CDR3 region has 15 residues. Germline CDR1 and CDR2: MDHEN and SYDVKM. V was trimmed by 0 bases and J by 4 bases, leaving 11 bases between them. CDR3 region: CASSLWGAGSDTQYF. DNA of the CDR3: TGTGCCAGCAGTTTATGGGGGGCCGGGTCAGATACGCAGTATTTT.

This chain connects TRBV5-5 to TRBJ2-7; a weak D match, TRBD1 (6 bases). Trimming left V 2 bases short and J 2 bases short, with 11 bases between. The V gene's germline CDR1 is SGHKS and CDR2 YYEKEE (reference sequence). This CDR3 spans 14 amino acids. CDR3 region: CASSFRGTTYEQYF. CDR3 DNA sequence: TGTGCCAGCAGCTTCAGGGGAACCACCTACGAGCAGTACTTC.

The CDR3, as DNA: TGTGCCTGGAGTGTAATAAACATTCAAGAGACCCAGTACTTC. This translates into CAWSVINIQETQYF. This chain connects TRBV30 to TRBJ2-5; D gene ambiguous. Germline V gives CDR1 GTSNPN, CDR2 SVGIG (reference sequence). This CDR3 comprises 14 residues. Trimming shortened V by 0 bases and J by 2 bases, and 10 bases separated the two germline ends.

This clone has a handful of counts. The CDR3 loop reads CASSPTSDSYNEQFF. The CDR3 DNA reads as TGCGCCAGCAGCCCGACTAGCGATTCCTACAATGAGCAGTTCTTC. The chain couples TRBV4-3 to TRBJ2-1, with 8 bases that match TRBD2. V lost 4 bases, J lost 1 base, and 3 bases stayed unmatched. The CDR3 is 15 residues long. CDR1 and CDR2 from the germline V gene are LGHNA and YSLEER.

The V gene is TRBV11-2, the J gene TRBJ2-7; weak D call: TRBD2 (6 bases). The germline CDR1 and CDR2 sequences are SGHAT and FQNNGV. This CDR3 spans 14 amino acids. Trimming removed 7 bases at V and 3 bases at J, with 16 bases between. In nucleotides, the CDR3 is TGTGCCAGCAAACTCGAGGGAGGACTCTACGAGCAGTACTTC. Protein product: CASKLEGGLYEQYF.

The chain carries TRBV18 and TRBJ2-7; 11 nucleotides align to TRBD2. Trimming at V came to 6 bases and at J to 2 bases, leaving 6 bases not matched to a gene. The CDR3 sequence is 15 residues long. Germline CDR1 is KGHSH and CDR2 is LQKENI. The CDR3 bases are TGTGCCAGCTCGGTAGCGGGAGGGAGGACCTACGAGCAGTACTTC. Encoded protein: CASSVAGGRTYEQYF.

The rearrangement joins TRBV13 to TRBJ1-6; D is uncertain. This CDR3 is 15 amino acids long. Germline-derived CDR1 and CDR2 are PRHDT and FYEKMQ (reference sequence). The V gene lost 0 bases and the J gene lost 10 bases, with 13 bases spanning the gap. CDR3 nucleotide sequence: TGTGCCAGCAGCTTAGGCCTCGGGGTTGGGTCACCCCTCCACTTT. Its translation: CASSLGLGVGSPLHF.

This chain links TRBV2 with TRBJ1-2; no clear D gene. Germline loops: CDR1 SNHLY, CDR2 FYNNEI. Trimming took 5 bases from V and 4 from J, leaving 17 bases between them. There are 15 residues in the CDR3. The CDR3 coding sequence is TGTGCCAGCAGTCTACCCTCGGCAGGAGGCTATGGCTACACCTTC. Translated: CASSLPSAGGYGYTF.

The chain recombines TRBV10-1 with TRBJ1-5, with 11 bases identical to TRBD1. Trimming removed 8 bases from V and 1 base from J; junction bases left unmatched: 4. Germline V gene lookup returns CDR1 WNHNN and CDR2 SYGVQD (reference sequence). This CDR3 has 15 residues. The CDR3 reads CASRDRGSSNQPQHF. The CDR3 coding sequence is TGCGCCAGCCGGGACAGGGGGTCGAGCAATCAGCCCCAGCATTTT.

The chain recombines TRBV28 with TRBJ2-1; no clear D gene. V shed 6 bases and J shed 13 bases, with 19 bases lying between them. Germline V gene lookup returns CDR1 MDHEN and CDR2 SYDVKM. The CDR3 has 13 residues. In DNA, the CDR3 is TGTGCCAGCAGCCCAGAGATGGAGAACCTTCAGTTCTTC. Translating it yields CASSPEMENLQFF.

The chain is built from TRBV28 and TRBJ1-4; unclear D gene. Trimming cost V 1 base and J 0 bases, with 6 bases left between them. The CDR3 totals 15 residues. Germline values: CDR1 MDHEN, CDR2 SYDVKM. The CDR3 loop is CASSLFPSTNEKLFF. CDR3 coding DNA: TGTGCCAGCAGTTTATTTCCATCAACTAATGAAAAACTGTTTTTT.

The CDR3 nucleotides are TGCGCCAGCAGCTTACTAGCGGGAGCCTCCGGGGAGCTGTTTTTT. Translating it yields CASSLLAGASGELFF. The chain employs TRBV5-1 and TRBJ2-2, with TRBD2 matching 11 bases. The CDR3 is 15 residues long. V lost 2 bases and J lost 6; bases outside the gene matches: 3. CDR1 SGHRS and CDR2 YFSETQ come from the germline V gene.

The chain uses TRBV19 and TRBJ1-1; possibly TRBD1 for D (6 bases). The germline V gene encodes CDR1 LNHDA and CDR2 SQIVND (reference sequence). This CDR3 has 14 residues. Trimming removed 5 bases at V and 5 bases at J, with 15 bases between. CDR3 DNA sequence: TGTGCCAGTAGTCTTTCCTGGACAGTTACTGAAGCTTTCTTT. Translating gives CASSLSWTVTEAFF. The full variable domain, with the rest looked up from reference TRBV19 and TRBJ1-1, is DGGITQSPKYLFRKEGQNVTLSCEQNLNHDAMYWYRQDPGQGLRLIYYSQIVNDFQKGDIAEGYSVSREKKESFPLTVTSAQKNPTAFYLCASSLSWTVTEAFFGQGTRLTVV.

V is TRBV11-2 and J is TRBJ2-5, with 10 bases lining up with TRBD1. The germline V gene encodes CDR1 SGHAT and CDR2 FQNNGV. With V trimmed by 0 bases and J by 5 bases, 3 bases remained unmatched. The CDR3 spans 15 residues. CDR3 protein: CASSLDGTGVETQYF. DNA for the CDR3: TGTGCCAGCAGCTTAGACGGGACAGGGGTCGAGACCCAGTACTTC.

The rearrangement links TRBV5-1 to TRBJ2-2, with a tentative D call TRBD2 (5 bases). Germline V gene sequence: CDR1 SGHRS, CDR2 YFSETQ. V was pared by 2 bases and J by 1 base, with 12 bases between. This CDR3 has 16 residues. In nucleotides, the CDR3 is TGCGCCAGCAGCTTCTCGGGGAAATTGAACACCGGGGAGCTGTTTTTT. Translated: CASSFSGKLNTGELFF.

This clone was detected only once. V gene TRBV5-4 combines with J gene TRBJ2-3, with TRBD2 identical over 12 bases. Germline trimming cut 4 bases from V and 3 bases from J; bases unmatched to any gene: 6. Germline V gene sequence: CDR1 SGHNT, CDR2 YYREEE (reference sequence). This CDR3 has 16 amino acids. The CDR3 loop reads CASSRRTSGTTDTQYF. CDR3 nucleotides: TGTGCCAGCAGCCGACGGACTAGCGGGACGACAGATACGCAGTATTTT.

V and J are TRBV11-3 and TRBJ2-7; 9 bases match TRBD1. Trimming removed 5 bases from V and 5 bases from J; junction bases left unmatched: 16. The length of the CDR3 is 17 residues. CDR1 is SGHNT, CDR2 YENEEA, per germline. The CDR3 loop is CASSPGTGRVYGNEQYF. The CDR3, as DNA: TGTGCCAGCAGCCCAGGGACAGGGAGGGTTTACGGCAACGAGCAGTACTTC.

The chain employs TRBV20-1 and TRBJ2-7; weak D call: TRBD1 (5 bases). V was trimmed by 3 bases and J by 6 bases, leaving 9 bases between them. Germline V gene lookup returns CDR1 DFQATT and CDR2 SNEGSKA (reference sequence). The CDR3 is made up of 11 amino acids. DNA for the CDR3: TGCAGTGCTAGTGCTAGGGGCGAGCAGTACTTC. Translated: CSASARGEQYF.

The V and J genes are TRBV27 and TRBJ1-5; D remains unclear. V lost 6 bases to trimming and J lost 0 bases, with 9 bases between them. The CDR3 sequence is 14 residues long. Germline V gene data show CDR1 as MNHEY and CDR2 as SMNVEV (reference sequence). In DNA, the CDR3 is TGTGCCAGCAGGTTAATAAATAGCAATCAGCCCCAGCATTTT. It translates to CASRLINSNQPQHF.

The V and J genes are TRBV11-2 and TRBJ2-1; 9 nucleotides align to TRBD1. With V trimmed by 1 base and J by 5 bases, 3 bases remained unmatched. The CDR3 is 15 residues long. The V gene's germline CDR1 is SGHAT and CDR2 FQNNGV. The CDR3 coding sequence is TGTGCCAGCAGCTTAGCAGACAGGGGGAACAATGAGCAGTTCTTC. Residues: CASSLADRGNNEQFF.

CDR3 sequence: CASSYPYGGADYSNQPQHF. DNA for the CDR3: TGTGCCAGCAGTTACCCCTATGGGGGGGCCGACTATAGCAATCAGCCCCAGCATTTT. V and J are TRBV6-2 or TRBV6-3 and TRBJ1-5, with a possible D match to TRBD1 (6 bases). CDR3 length: 19 residues. The germline gives CDR1 MNHEY, CDR2 SVGEGT. The germline V and J ends were trimmed by 2 bases and 0 bases, with 20 bases remaining between them.

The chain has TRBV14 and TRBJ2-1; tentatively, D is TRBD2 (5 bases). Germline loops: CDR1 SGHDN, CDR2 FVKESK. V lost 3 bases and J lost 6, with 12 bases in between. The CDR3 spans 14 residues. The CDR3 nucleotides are TGTGCCAGCAGCCATCCCGGACTGTCCAATGAGCAGTTCTTC. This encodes CASSHPGLSNEQFF.

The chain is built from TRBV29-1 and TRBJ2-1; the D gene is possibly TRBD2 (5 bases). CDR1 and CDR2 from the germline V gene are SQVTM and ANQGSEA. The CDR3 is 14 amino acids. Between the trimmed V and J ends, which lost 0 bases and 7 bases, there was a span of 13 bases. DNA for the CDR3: TGCAGCGTTGAAGAGTGGACTCGATTTAATGAGCAGTTCTTC. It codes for CSVEEWTRFNEQFF.

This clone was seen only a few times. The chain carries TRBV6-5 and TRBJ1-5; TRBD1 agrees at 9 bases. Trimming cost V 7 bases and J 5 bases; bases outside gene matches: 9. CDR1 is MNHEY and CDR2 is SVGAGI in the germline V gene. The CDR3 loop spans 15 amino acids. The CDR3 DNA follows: TGTGCCAGCAAGGATTCCGGGACAGGGTATCAGCCCCAGCATTTT. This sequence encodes CASKDSGTGYQPQHF.

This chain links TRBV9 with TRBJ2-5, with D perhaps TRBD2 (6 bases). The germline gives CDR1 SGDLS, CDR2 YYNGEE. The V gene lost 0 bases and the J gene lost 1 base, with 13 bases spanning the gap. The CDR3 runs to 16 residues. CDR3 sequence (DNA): TGTGCCAGCAGCGTAGATAGCGGCGGTCCCCAAGAGACCCAGTACTTC. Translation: CASSVDSGGPQETQYF.